This T cell receptor beta chain is from a study of T cell repertoires in cytomegalovirus infection. TCRdb re-called the reads through MiXCR, storing one row per CDR3 protein. The table shows 360,000 or so distinct CDR3 sequences, with roughly 34% occurring only once. To note about this clonotype: What it recognizes is unknown.

Trimming removed 4 bases at V and 0 bases at J, with 7 bases between. The CDR3 is 13 amino acids. In germline, CDR1 is SQVTM, CDR2 ANQGSEA. The chain couples TRBV29-1 to TRBJ1-3; D is unresolved. This specimen consisted of cultured PBMCs, obtained from culture after CMV antigen stimulation. The sequence came from a human donor in good health (CMV status not recorded). Some clones in this sample may be carry-over from other donors' samples. The CDR3 DNA is TGCAGCGTTGGTCAATCCTCTGGAAACACCATATATTTT. It translates to CSVGQSSGNTIYF.